This T cell receptor (beta chain) was sequenced during a study of shared clonotypes between healthy human individuals. Sequenced by immunoSEQ multiplex PCR; TCRdb stores in-frame clones only, minus some. The sample carries millions of clones, over 85% recorded once. Naive-designated CD8 cells lacked CD45RO, were positively enriched for CCR7, and omitted terminally differentiated effector memory CD45RA+ cells. The length of the CDR3 is 15 residues. The material sequenced was naive CD8+ T cells sorted from blood. This clonotype originated in a young man in good health. The gene calls are TRBV12-2 and TRBJ2-7; the table gives TRBD2 as D, unverified against the DNA. TRBV12-2 is labeled a pseudogene. The chain's CDR3 is CASRLARLPTYEQYF. The CDR3 DNA reads as TGTGCAAGTCGCTTAGCAAGACTACCGACCTACGAGCAGTACTTC.